Listed here is a single T cell receptor beta chain. This clone was found once. Its recognized antigen is unknown. Qualities for individual bases were not recorded, and no much larger clone is one base off. Trimming accounts for 1 base at V and 3 bases at J, while the number of junction bases matched to no gene is 2. The CDR3 runs 15 amino acids, cysteine and phenylalanine included. The read is trimmed to its CDR3 DNA, 45 bases read in frame from base 1. The germline V gene supplies CDR1 LGHNA and CDR2 YSLEER. The data belong to a study of shared T cell receptors in the human thymus (dated by TCRdb to the early 2020s). A note on the overall study: The study examined how the human thymus generates shared, self-reactive T-cell receptor alpha chains.

Library preparation was by the immunoSEQ multiplex PCR assay. TCRdb's version of the immuneACCESS table is confined to in-frame rearrangements and falls short of the full clone set. An unresolved V gene accounts for under half of the shortfall where checked; the remainder is of unknown origin. The sample table holds around 65,000 clones, of which roughly 95% were seen once. The top ten hold less than 0.04% of the sample. Sequencing was carried out using thymocytes. The TCR was taken from a human donor. The sequence joins TRBV4-3 to TRBJ1-4, with 7 bases aligning to TRBD1. The sequenced DNA is TGCGCCAGCAGCCAAGTGGGACAGTCTAATGAAAAACTGTTTTTT. Translated, it reads CASSQVGQSNEKLFF.